This TCR beta chain came from a study of cytomegalovirus exposure and HLA in healthy donors. Researchers ran the PCR with 60 Vbeta and 13 Jbeta primers. Here immunoSEQ multiplex PCR was the method, and the copy in TCRdb shows in-frame clones only, minus some. The profile shows 100,000 to 150,000 clones, 60% to 80% of them singletons. As for this clone: Its cognate antigen is unknown.

CDR1 and CDR2 from the germline V gene are LNHDA and SQIVND (reference sequence). V lost 6 bases and J lost 0; bases outside the gene matches: 7. The CDR3 consists of 15 residues. Overall study findings and caveats: A link between a missense DCLRE1C variant and TCR beta V- and J-gene trimming emerged from a later analysis. Most TCR sequences proved rare, with some public TCRs found in many donors.

The sample taken for sequencing was PBMCs. This chain connects TRBV19 to TRBJ1-1; 7 bases fit TRBD1. The clonotype was recovered from a woman aged 55 to 70 in good health and CMV-seronegative. Here the CDR3 DNA reads TGTGCCAGTAGCAGTAGACAGGGAATGAACACTGAAGCTTTCTTT. It encodes CASSSRQGMNTEAFF.